This T cell receptor beta chain derives from a study of blood T cell repertoires in COVID-19. Study at large: Both acute and convalescent COVID-19 samples were obtained from the United States, Italy and Spain. From T cells, B-cell-depleted T cells, or PBMCs came the material, which was cDNA or gDNA.

This CDR3 contains 15 residues. Germline V gene lookup returns CDR1 SNHLY and CDR2 FYNNEI. The V gene lost 4 bases and the J gene lost 2 bases, with 12 bases spanning the gap. Under the authors' procedure: By means of reference gene primer amplification, nucleated cell counts were estimated. The protocol was immunoSEQ multiplex PCR, while the TCRdb copy is restricted to in-frame clones and leaves out a portion. The DNA gave D and trimming, while V, J and clone size come from that table. The sample yields around 200,000 clones, around nine tenths seen once. This chain joins TRBV2 and TRBJ1-3; D is perhaps TRBD1 (6 bases). The receptor was isolated from a man between 40 and 49 years old with acute or convalescent COVID-19. The specimen was peripheral blood. The CDR3 DNA reads TGTGCCAGCAGTGCGGACAGTTCCCCTGGAAACACCATATATTTT. Translated: CASSADSSPGNTIYF.